The rows below give T cell receptor beta chains drawn from one sample of a study of T cells after yellow fever vaccination. TCRdb called the 5' RACE reads again in MiXCR, with one record for every CDR3 protein. The data show 500,000 to 700,000 distinct CDR3 sequences, about 19% seen once. The specimen comprised PBMCs, sampled 15 days after the yellow fever booster vaccination. The receptors stem from a man aged 25 to 40 who received the YFV17D yellow fever vaccine. The CDR3 runs from the conserved cysteine through the conserved F or W. The D gene is left open where the match is weak. Size tells how often a clone was seen (once, few, many) or the class of an expanded clone, and some rows leave it out.

>NA|TRBD1|TRBJ2-3|TRBV29-1
TGCAGCGTTGATGCGGACAGGCTATACACAGATACGCAGTATTTT
CSVDADRLYTDTQYF
>NA|NA|TRBJ2-7|TRBV7-8
TGTGCCAGCAGCTTAGCAGGACAGTCCTACGAGCAGTACTTC
CASSLAGQSYEQYF
>few|NA|TRBJ1-1|TRBV6-5
TGTGCCAGCAGCTACTCGAACGCAGGGCGTGAAGCTTTCTTT
CASSYSNAGREAFF
>few|TRBD2|TRBJ2-1|TRBV20-1
TGCAGTGCTAGACCTAGCGGGTACAATGAGCAGTTCTTC
CSARPSGYNEQFF
>NA|NA|TRBJ2-5|TRBV6-1
TGTGCCAGCCAGACCGCGGAGGGGACCTTGTTAGAGACCCAGTACTTC
CASQTAEGTLLETQYF
>few|NA|TRBJ1-4|TRBV20-1
TGCAGTGCCCGAATCGGGGGTAATGAAAAACTGTTTTTT
CSARIGGNEKLFF
>NA|NA|TRBJ1-1|TRBV3-1
TGTGCCAGCAGCCAAGTATTTAGGGGACTGGCTGAAGCTTTCTTT
CASSQVFRGLAEAFF
>few|NA|TRBJ2-7|TRBV7-2
TGTGCCAGCAGCTCATCAGGGCGAGCGGACGAGCAGTACTTC
CASSSSGRADEQYF
>few|TRBD2|TRBJ2-1|TRBV20-1
TGCAGTGCTATTCTGGGACTAGGAAATGAGCAGTTCTTC
CSAILGLGNEQFF
>NA|TRBD2|TRBJ2-1|TRBV12-3/TRBV12-4
TGTGCCAGCAGCCTAAGACTAGCGGGAGGGCCCTTTGAGCAGTTCTTC
CASSLRLAGGPFEQFF
>NA|NA|TRBJ1-5|TRBV7-9
TGTGCCAGCAGCTTAGGGGCAGACAATCAGCCCCAGCATTTT
CASSLGADNQPQHF
>NA|NA|TRBJ1-3|TRBV14
TGTGCCAGCAGTCCTCATGTCGGCTCTGGAAACACCATATATTTT
CASSPHVGSGNTIYF
>NA|TRBD1|TRBJ1-2|TRBV7-9
TGTGCCAGCAGCCCCCATGGACAGGGCTTCCATGGCTACACCTTC
CASSPHGQGFHGYTF
>few|TRBD2|TRBJ2-1|TRBV3-1
TGTGCCAGCAGCCGGGCGGGAGGGCCAACGTTC
CASSRAGGPTF
>NA|TRBD2|TRBJ2-5|TRBV7-2
TGTGCCACGACGGCAGGGCTAGCGGGAGGAGAGACCCAGTACTTC
CATTAGLAGGETQYF
>NA|TRBD1|TRBJ2-7|TRBV5-1
TGCGCCAGCAGCTTGGCCGAGGGGGCTCCAAAGTACTTC
CASSLAEGAPKYF
>NA|TRBD2|TRBJ2-2|TRBV12-3/TRBV12-4
TGTGCCAGCAGTTTAGGTGGGAGGGTCACCGGGGAGCTGTTTTTT
CASSLGGRVTGELFF
>NA|NA|TRBJ2-2|TRBV6-2/TRBV6-3
TGTGCCAGCAGTTACCTAGGGGGAAACTACGGGGAGCTGTTTTTT
CASSYLGGNYGELFF
>few|TRBD1|TRBJ2-5|TRBV6-6
TGTGCCAGTTGCCAGGGACAGCAAGAGACCCAGTACTTC
CASCQGQQETQYF
>few|TRBD2|TRBJ2-5|TRBV7-9
TGTGCCAGCAGCAAGGGGACTAGCGCGACCTCGGCCCAGTACTTC
CASSKGTSATSAQYF
>NA|NA|TRBJ2-3|TRBV7-3
TGTGCCAGCAGCTTAATAGGAGGCACAGATACGCAGTATTTT
CASSLIGGTDTQYF
>NA|NA|TRBJ2-5|TRBV12-3/TRBV12-4
TGTGCCAGCCAGGCAGTCTACCAAGAGACCCAGTACTTC
CASQAVYQETQYF
>NA|NA|TRBJ2-7|TRBV5-1
TGCGCCAGCAGCCCCGGGGCGGTGAGCTCCTACGAGCAGTACTTC
CASSPGAVSSYEQYF
>NA|NA|TRBJ2-7|TRBV6-1
TGTGCCAGCAGTGAATCGGGGCCAACGGGGCAGTACTTC
CASSESGPTGQYF
>few|TRBD2|TRBJ2-7|TRBV4-1
TGCGCCAGCAGCCAAAATAGCGGGATCCTCTCCTACGAGCAGTACTTC
CASSQNSGILSYEQYF
>few|NA|TRBJ2-1|TRBV6-2/TRBV6-3
TGTGCCGGGTACAATGAGCAGTTCTTC
CAGYNEQFF
>NA|NA|TRBJ2-7|TRBV5-5
TGTGCCAGCAGCACCGGACAGAACCCAACTCCAGCGCAGTACTTC
CASSTGQNPTPAQYF
>NA|TRBD2|TRBJ2-7|TRBV5-6
TGTGCCAGCAGCACGACTAGCGGGAACATCTACGAGCAGTACTTC
CASSTTSGNIYEQYF
>few|NA|TRBJ2-5|TRBV6-5
TGTGCCAGCAGTTACTCCACAGGGTCCGAGACCCAGTACTTC
CASSYSTGSETQYF
>few|NA|TRBJ2-1|TRBV5-1
TGCGCCAGCACTAGGGGGTATGAGCAGTTCTTC
CASTRGYEQFF
>many|TRBD2|TRBJ2-7|TRBV5-1
TGCGCCAGCAGCTCTACGGGGGGCTCCTACGAGCAGTACTTC
CASSSTGGSYEQYF
>few|NA|TRBJ1-1|TRBV5-1
TGCGCCAGCAGCTTGGAGACAGCGAGGACTGAAGCTTTCTTT
CASSLETARTEAFF
>NA|NA|TRBJ1-1|TRBV6-1
TGTGCCAGCAGCCTTACCTATAAGGACATGGATACTTTCTTT
CASSLTYKDMDTFF
>many|TRBD2|TRBJ2-3|TRBV7-8
TGTGCCAGCAGCCCTTTGGCGGGAGGCGCAGATACGCAGTATTTT
CASSPLAGGADTQYF
>few|NA|TRBJ1-6|TRBV11-2
TGTGCCAGCAGCTTAGCAGGGTCGGGTTCACCCCTCCACTTT
CASSLAGSGSPLHF
>NA|NA|TRBJ1-1|TRBV5-1
TGCGCCAGCAGCTTGGCACAGGCTATCAACACTGAAGCTTTCTTT
CASSLAQAINTEAFF
>few|NA|TRBJ1-5|TRBV11-2
TGTGCCAGCAGCATTAGGACCGACGCGGGGCCCCAGCATTTT
CASSIRTDAGPQHF
>few|NA|TRBJ2-7|TRBV11-2
TGTGCCAGCAGCTTAGATCGGAGGACTCTCTTCGGCGAGCAGTACTTC
CASSLDRRTLFGEQYF
>few|TRBD2|TRBJ2-3|TRBV20-1
TGCAGTGCTGCGGGAGGGCCTGCGGTAGCAGATACGCAGTATTTT
CSAAGGPAVADTQYF
>many|NA|TRBJ2-1|TRBV15
TGTGCCACCAGCAGAGCCCCCAATGAGCAGTTCTTC
CATSRAPNEQFF
>few|TRBD2|TRBJ2-2|TRBV27
TGTGCCAGCAGTTTAAGACTAGCGGGAGTCTTACCCGGGGAGCTGTTTTTT
CASSLRLAGVLPGELFF
>NA|NA|TRBJ1-1|TRBV6-5
TGTGCCAGCAGTTTTCAGGGGAGGGCCACTGAAGCTTTCTTT
CASSFQGRATEAFF
>NA|TRBD2|TRBJ2-3|TRBV20-1
TGCAGTGCTAGTCGGCTAGCGGGAAACACAGATACGCAGTATTTT
CSASRLAGNTDTQYF
>few|TRBD1|TRBJ2-2|TRBV24-1
TGTGCCACTCAGCCGACAGGGGCAAACACCGGGGAGCTGTTTTTT
CATQPTGANTGELFF
>few|NA|TRBJ2-7|TRBV29-1
TGCAGCGTTGCAATGTCGGGAGTCGAGCAGTACTTC
CSVAMSGVEQYF
>NA|NA|TRBJ2-5|TRBV29-1
TGCAGCGTTGAAGATCTTATGCAGGGCGGGGAGACCCAGTACTTC
CSVEDLMQGGETQYF
>few|NA|TRBJ2-7|TRBV7-8
TGTGCCAGCAGTATAACCCGCCTAGCGCAGTACGAGCAGTACTTC
CASSITRLAQYEQYF
>NA|NA|TRBJ2-1|TRBV7-2
TGTGCCAGCAGCTTAGTCGGGACAGAGCAGTTCTTC
CASSLVGTEQFF